This record concerns one T cell receptor beta chain sequence. The antigen remains unidentified. Cultured CD4+ T cell DNA underwent sequencing with the Oncomine TCR Beta short-read assay. TCRdb analysed the PCR reads with MiXCR anew, one entry per CDR3 protein. The table has about 7,400 distinct CDR3 sequences, 53% seen once; the top ten hold 18%. Treatment specified: roughly ten-day PBMC culture with coronavirus spike peptide pools or control peptides (ViraFEST assay). The collection of CD4+ T cells from the unexposed donor took place before the COVID-19 pandemic (2011-2018). This record comes from a study of vaccination and CD4 T cells after COVID-19. V was pared by 3 bases and J by 5 bases, with 9 bases of the junction left unmatched. CDR3 size: 16 residues. CDR1 and CDR2 (germline): SGHTA, FQGNSA.

Sequencing input: CD4+ T cells from blood, cultured in vitro. This sequence joins TRBV7-2 and TRBJ2-5, with 10 bases matching TRBD2. The source is a human donor in good health. The CDR3 loop is CASSLGTSVMGETQYF. DNA of the CDR3: TGTGCCAGCAGCTTGGGGACTAGCGTAATGGGGGAGACCCAGTACTTC.